This T cell receptor beta chain was retrieved from a study of T cell repertoires in cytomegalovirus infection. As for the study in general: Selection of CMV epitopes for the study included recently identified HLA-C-restricted and well-studied HLA-B-restricted ones. It was the public TCR beta signatures that indicated both CMV infection and matching HLA type.

Study outcomes and limitations: The study found HLA-C-restricted CMV-specific TCR beta clonotypes dominating the ex vivo response.

This clonotype was seen a handful of times. Its antigen is undetermined. TCRdb itself ran the reads through MiXCR, one entry per CDR3 protein. The data show 550,000 to 850,000 distinct CDR3 sequences, around a third seen once. The germline V gene has CDR1 KGHSH and CDR2 LQKENI. Losses at the gene ends were 1 base for V and 4 bases for J; bases not matched to a gene: 6. The CDR3 length is 16 residues. The clonotype comes from a human donor in good health (CMV status not recorded). Some clones in this sample may be carry-over from other donors' samples. The V gene is TRBV18, the J gene TRBJ1-2; 10 bases are shared with TRBD1. The source material was cultured PBMCs, sampled from culture after CMV antigen stimulation. In DNA form, the CDR3 reads TGTGCCAGCTCACCACGGATGGGACAGGGGTTCTATGGCTACACCTTC. Its protein product is CASSPRMGQGFYGYTF.